The 8 T cell receptor beta chains below were found in one sample sequenced in a study of T-cell memory formation after mild COVID-19. In TCRdb, the 5' RACE reads were re-called with MiXCR into one record per CDR3 protein. The table includes about 190,000 distinct CDR3 sequences, around 25% detected once. Sample: PBMCs or a T cell subset sorted from them (not recorded which). The origin of the receptors is an adult woman who had mild COVID-19 (a few samples of this study predate the infection). Cell type and time point are not known.

The V gene is TRBV18, the J gene TRBJ2-3; 10 bases map to TRBD2. Per germline, CDR1 KGHSH and CDR2 LQKENI. Trimming removed 2 bases from V and 4 bases from J; junction bases left unmatched: 9. This CDR3 has 17 amino acids. CDR3 DNA: TGTGCCAGCTCACCATCCGCTAGCGGGAGTCAGGCAGATACGCAGTATTTT. This codes for CASSPSASGSQADTQYF.

This clonotype was counted a few times. The junction and the germline gene differ at one end; a read error may be behind it. The rearrangement links TRBV4-2 to TRBJ2-4, with 11 bases lining up with TRBD1. In germline, CDR1 is LGHNA, CDR2 YNFKEQ. There are 15 residues in the CDR3. The CDR3 loop reads CASTQPGQGVNIQYF. Written as DNA, the CDR3 is TGTGCCAGCACCCAACCGGGACAGGGGGTGAACATTCAGTACTTC.

The V gene is TRBV6-5, the J gene TRBJ2-6; D perhaps matches TRBD2 (5 bases). V lost 2 bases to trimming and J lost 2 bases, with 7 bases between them. From germline, CDR1 is MNHEY and CDR2 SVGAGI. This CDR3 spans 15 amino acids. The CDR3: CASSYGETGANVLTF. CDR3 sequence (DNA): TGTGCCAGCAGTTACGGGGAGACTGGGGCCAACGTCCTGACTTTC.

With respect to this clonotype: This may arise from a read error, as a much more abundant clone is one base away. J is TRBJ2-7 and V is TRBV7-2; a weak D match, TRBD1 (6 bases). The CDR3 is 12 amino acids. Trimming pared 7 bases from V and 3 bases from J, leaving 10 bases between. The germline V gene has CDR1 SGHTA and CDR2 FQGNSA. The chain's CDR3 is CASTPQGYEQYF. The DNA for the CDR3 is TGTGCCAGCACCCCACAGGGCTACGAGCAGTACTTC. The entire variable domain, with the rest obtained from reference TRBV7-2 and TRBJ2-7, is as follows: GAGVSQSPSNKVTEKGKDVELRCDPISGHTALYWYRQSLGQGLEFLIYFQGNSAPDKSGLPSDRFSAERTGGSVSTLTIQRTQQEDSAVYLCASTPQGYEQYFGPGTRLTVT.

This chain links TRBV12-3 or TRBV12-4 with TRBJ1-1, with TRBD1 identical over 7 bases. Trimming took 5 bases from V and 3 from J; bases not matched to a gene: 3. The CDR3 contains 13 residues. CDR3 DNA sequence: TGTGCCAGCAGTCAGGGGGGGCACACTGAAGCTTTCTTT. It codes for CASSQGGHTEAFF.

The rearrangement uses TRBV4-1 and TRBJ2-7; no definite D call. Trimming took 6 bases from V and 1 from J, leaving 10 bases between them. Germline V CDR1 and CDR2: MGHRA, YSYEKL. This CDR3 is 13 amino acids long. CDR3 bases: TGCGCCAGCAGACCCACTGATTCCTACGAGCAGTACTTC. It yields the protein CASRPTDSYEQYF.

This clonotype was observed a handful of times. This rearrangement joins TRBV24-1 to TRBJ2-5; 7 bases are a match to TRBD1. Trimming took 1 base from V and 2 from J; bases not matched to a gene: 9. The CDR3 sequence is 17 residues long. From germline, CDR1 is KGHDR and CDR2 SFDVKD. As DNA, the CDR3 is TGTGCCACCAGTGATTTTAAAAGTGGCAGGGGGCAAGAGACCCAGTACTTC. Translation: CATSDFKSGRGQETQYF.

This clonotype was detected many times. The genes are TRBV7-7 and TRBJ2-3; 10 bases match TRBD1. Germline values: CDR1 SSHAT, CDR2 FNYEAQ (reference sequence). Unmatched junction bases numbered 3, after V lost 5 bases and J lost 4 bases. The CDR3 runs 14 residues. CDR3: CASSPGQGPDTQYF. The DNA for the CDR3 is TGTGCCAGCAGCCCGGGACAGGGGCCAGATACGCAGTATTTT.